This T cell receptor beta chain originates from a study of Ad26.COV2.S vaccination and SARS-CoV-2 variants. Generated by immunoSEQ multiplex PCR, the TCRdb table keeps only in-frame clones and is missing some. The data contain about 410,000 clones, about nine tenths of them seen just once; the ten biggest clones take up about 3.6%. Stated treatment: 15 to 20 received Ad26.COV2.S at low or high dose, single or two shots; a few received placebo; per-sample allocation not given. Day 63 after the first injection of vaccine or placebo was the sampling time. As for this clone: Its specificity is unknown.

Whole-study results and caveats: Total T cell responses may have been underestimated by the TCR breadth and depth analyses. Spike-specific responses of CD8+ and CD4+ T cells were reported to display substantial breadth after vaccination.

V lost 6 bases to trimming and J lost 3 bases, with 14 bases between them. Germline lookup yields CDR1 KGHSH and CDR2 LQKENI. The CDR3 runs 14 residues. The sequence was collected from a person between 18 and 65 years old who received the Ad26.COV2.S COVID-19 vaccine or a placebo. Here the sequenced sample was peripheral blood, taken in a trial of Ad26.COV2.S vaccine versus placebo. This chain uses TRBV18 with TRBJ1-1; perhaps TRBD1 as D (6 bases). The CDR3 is CASSGREGDTEAFF. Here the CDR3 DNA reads TGTGCCAGCTCCGGGCGGGAGGGGGACACTGAAGCTTTCTTT.